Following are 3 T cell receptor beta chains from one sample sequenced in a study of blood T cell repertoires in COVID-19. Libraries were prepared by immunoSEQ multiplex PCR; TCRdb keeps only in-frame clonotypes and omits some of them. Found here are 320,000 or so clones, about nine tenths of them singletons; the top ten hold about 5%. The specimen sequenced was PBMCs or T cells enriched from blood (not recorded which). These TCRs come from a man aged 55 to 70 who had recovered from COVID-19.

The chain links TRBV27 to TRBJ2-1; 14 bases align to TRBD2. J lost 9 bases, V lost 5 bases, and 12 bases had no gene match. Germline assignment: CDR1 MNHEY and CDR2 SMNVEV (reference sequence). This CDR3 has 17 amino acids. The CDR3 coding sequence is TGTGCCAGCAGTGAGCCGGGACTAGCGGGAGATACGGGTGAGCAGTTCTTC. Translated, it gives CASSEPGLAGDTGEQFF.

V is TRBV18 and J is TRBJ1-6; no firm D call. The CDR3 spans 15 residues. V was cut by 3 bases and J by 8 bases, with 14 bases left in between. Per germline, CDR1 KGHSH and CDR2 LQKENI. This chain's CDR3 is CASSPSPVRYSPLHF. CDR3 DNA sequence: TGTGCCAGCTCACCTTCCCCGGTACGATATTCACCCCTCCACTTT.

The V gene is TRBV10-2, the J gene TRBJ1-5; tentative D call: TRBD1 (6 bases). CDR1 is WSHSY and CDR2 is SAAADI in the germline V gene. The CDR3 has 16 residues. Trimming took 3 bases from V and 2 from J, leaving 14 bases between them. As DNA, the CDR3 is TGCGCCAGCAGTGACGCGGCTTCAGGGGGCAATCAGCCCCAGCATTTT. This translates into CASSDAASGGNQPQHF.